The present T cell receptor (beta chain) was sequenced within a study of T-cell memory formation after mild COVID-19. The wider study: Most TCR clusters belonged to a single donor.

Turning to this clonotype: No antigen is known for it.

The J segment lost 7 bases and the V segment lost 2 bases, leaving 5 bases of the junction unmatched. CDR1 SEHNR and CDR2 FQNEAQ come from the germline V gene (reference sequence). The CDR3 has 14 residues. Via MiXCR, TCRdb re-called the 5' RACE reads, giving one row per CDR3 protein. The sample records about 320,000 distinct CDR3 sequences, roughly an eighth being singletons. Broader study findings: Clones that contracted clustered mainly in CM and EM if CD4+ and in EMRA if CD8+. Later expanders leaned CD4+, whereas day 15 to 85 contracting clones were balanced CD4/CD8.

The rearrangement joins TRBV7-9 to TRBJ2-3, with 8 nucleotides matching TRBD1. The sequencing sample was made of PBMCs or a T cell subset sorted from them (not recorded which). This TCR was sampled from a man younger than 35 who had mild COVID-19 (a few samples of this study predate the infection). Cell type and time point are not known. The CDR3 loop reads CASSLSGGSNTQYF. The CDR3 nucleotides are TGTGCCAGCAGCTTATCAGGGGGCTCGAATACGCAGTATTTT.